This is a list of T cell receptor beta chains from one sample in a study of OX40 agonist ivuxolimab in advanced cancers. Clones were read by immunoSEQ multiplex PCR, and TCRdb kept only the in-frame ones, dropping some. The table lists about 17,000 clones, 70% to 80% of them singletons. The sequences come from CD4+ or CD8+ T cells sorted from blood, collected in a trial of the OX40 agonist ivuxolimab. These receptors all come from an adult with an advanced solid tumor such as melanoma, head and neck, liver or kidney cancer. Both conserved end residues are part of each CDR3. Fields, in order: J gene, clone size, D gene, V gene, CDR3 protein, CDR3 DNA. The D gene is left open where the match is weak. Rows may omit the clone size; those that give it use once, few, many or a size class.

>TRBJ2-5|NA|TRBD2|TRBV5-6
CASSVTLSGSGRGETQYF
TGTGCCAGCAGCGTAACACTTAGCGGGAGTGGACGGGGAGAGACCCAGTACTTC
>TRBJ2-2|NA|NA|TRBV5-4
CASSPFTTGGELFF
TGTGCCAGCAGCCCTTTCACTACTGGCGGGGAGCTGTTTTTT
>TRBJ2-1|NA|TRBD2|TRBV19
CASSPGAGRADEQFF
TGTGCCAGTAGTCCAGGGGCCGGGAGGGCCGATGAGCAGTTCTTC
>TRBJ2-6|NA|NA|TRBV7-6
CASSPDGLSGANVLTF
TGTGCCAGCAGCCCAGACGGACTCTCTGGGGCCAACGTCCTGACTTTC
>TRBJ2-1|NA|NA|TRBV5-6
CASSFPGHNEQFF
TGTGCCAGCAGCTTCCCCGGCCACAATGAGCAGTTCTTC
>TRBJ1-1|NA|NA|TRBV19
CASSLRKTETEAFF
TGTGCCAGTAGTCTCCGGAAGACAGAGACTGAAGCTTTCTTT
>TRBJ1-2|NA|NA|TRBV29-1
CSVTDRSSGYTF
TGCAGCGTTACCGACAGGTCCAGCGGCTACACCTTC
>TRBJ2-7|NA|NA|TRBV7-6
CASSLDEYEQYF
TGTGCCAGCAGCTTAGATGAGTACGAGCAGTACTTC
>TRBJ2-7|NA|TRBD1|TRBV27
CASSLQGAYEQYF
TGTGCCAGCAGTTTACAGGGGGCCTACGAGCAGTACTTC
>TRBJ2-3|NA|TRBD2|TRBV10-3
CAIRSSGGVSTDTQYF
TGTGCCATCAGATCTAGCGGGGGGGTTAGCACAGATACGCAGTATTTT
>TRBJ1-4|NA|TRBD1|TRBV6-1
CASTPDRGGYEKLFF
TGTGCCAGCACCCCGGACAGGGGTGGGTATGAAAAACTGTTTTTT
>TRBJ2-7|NA|NA|TRBV6-5
CASGGNRGYEQYF
TGTGCCAGCGGGGGGAACAGGGGCTACGAGCAGTACTTC
>TRBJ2-7|NA|TRBD2|TRBV2
CASGGGYEQYF
TGTGCCAGCGGGGGGGGTTACGAGCAGTACTTC
>TRBJ1-5|NA|NA|TRBV5-5
CASSRWAVDSNQPQHF
TGTGCCAGCAGCCGTTGGGCCGTTGATAGCAATCAGCCCCAGCATTTT
>TRBJ2-2|once|TRBD2|TRBV7-2
CASRRLAGMNTGELFF
TGTGCCAGCAGGCGACTAGCGGGGATGAACACCGGGGAGCTGTTTTTT
>TRBJ2-7|NA|TRBD2|TRBV7-2
CASSLGPSGRVSEQYF
TGTGCCAGCAGCTTAGGTCCTAGCGGGAGAGTGAGCGAGCAGTACTTC
>TRBJ2-1|NA|NA|TRBV25-1
CASSEMGTGGSSYNEQFF
TGTGCCAGCAGTGAAATGGGAACTGGGGGGAGCTCCTACAATGAGCAGTTCTTC
>TRBJ2-5|NA|TRBD1|TRBV2
CASSETRTGGLETQYF
TGTGCCAGCAGTGAAACCCGGACAGGGGGCTTGGAGACCCAGTACTTC
>TRBJ1-5|NA|NA|TRBV2
CASSEYLTPDQPQHF
TGTGCCAGCAGTGAATACCTCACACCCGATCAACCCCAGCATTTT
>TRBJ2-3|NA|NA|TRBV6-1
CASRVAEATDTQYF
TGTGCCAGCAGGGTAGCGGAGGCCACAGATACGCAGTATTTT
>TRBJ1-4|NA|NA|TRBV9
CASSVGGATNEKLFF
TGTGCCAGCAGCGTAGGAGGGGCAACTAATGAAAAACTGTTTTTT
>TRBJ1-6|NA|NA|TRBV5-6
CASSLVVVNSPLHF
TGTGCCAGCAGCTTGGTGGTAGTTAATTCACCCCTCCACTTT
>TRBJ2-7|few|NA|TRBV19
CASSIPGPGRAQYF
TGTGCCAGTAGTATCCCGGGACCAGGCCGGGCGCAGTACTTC
>TRBJ2-5|NA|TRBD2|TRBV5-4
CASSLPRRGRGQETQYF
TGTGCCAGCAGCCTCCCCCGGCGGGGGAGGGGACAAGAGACCCAGTACTTC
>TRBJ2-3|NA|NA|TRBV11-2
CASSFRVGVDTQYF
TGTGCCAGCAGCTTCAGGGTTGGGGTAGATACGCAGTATTTT
>TRBJ1-1|NA|NA|TRBV6-5
CASSTVGVAFF
TGTGCCAGCAGCACCGTAGGGGTAGCTTTCTTT
>TRBJ1-5|NA|TRBD1|TRBV28
CASSLGTGGSNQPQHF
TGTGCCAGCAGTTTAGGGACAGGGGGCAGCAATCAGCCCCAGCATTTT
>TRBJ1-1|few|NA|TRBV9
CASSAGPALTEAFF
TGTGCCAGCAGCGCGGGTCCTGCCCTTACTGAAGCTTTCTTT
>TRBJ2-1|NA|NA|TRBV27
CASSLTTPRARGGNEQFF
TGTGCCAGCAGCTTGACAACCCCCCGGGCCCGTGGTGGCAATGAGCAGTTCTTC
>TRBJ2-7|NA|NA|TRBV5-6
CASSPVTTRYEQYF
TGTGCCAGCAGCCCGGTAACTACCCGCTACGAGCAGTACTTC
>TRBJ1-4|NA|NA|TRBV27
CASSGTTGAGEKLFF
TGTGCCAGCAGTGGGACAACGGGCGCGGGTGAAAAACTGTTTTTT
>TRBJ2-2|NA|TRBD2|TRBV2
CASSGAGTGELFF
TGTGCCAGCAGCGGAGCGGGGACCGGGGAGCTGTTTTTT
>TRBJ2-7|NA|TRBD2|TRBV15
CATSRDRGGEYEQYF
TGTGCCACCAGCAGAGATCGCGGGGGGGAATACGAGCAGTACTTC
>TRBJ2-1|NA|TRBD2|TRBV14
CASSHLSGSTRYEQFF
TGTGCCAGCAGCCACCTAAGCGGGAGTACCCGCTATGAGCAGTTCTTC
>TRBJ2-7|once|TRBD2|TRBV14
CASSQENSGGAGSYEQYF
TGTGCCAGCAGCCAAGAGAATAGCGGGGGGGCCGGGTCCTACGAGCAGTACTTC
>TRBJ1-2|NA|NA|TRBV7-9
CASTLQGNYGYTF
TGTGCCAGCACCCTCCAGGGGAACTATGGCTACACCTTC
>TRBJ2-3|NA|TRBD1|TRBV5-1
CASRVTGSGTDTQYF
TGCGCCAGCAGGGTGACAGGGTCAGGAACAGATACGCAGTATTTT
>TRBJ2-6|NA|NA|TRBV7-3
CASSTDQPRVLTF
TGTGCCAGCAGCACCGACCAACCCCGCGTCCTGACTTTC
>TRBJ1-6|NA|NA|TRBV5-1
CASSLEESPLHF
TGCGCCAGCAGCTTGGAAGAGTCACCCCTCCACTTT
>TRBJ2-7|few|NA|TRBV19
CASSIAGFGSSSYEQYF
TGTGCCAGTAGTATTGCAGGGTTCGGGAGCAGCTCCTACGAGCAGTACTTC
>TRBJ2-5|NA|TRBD2|TRBV19
CASSIAGRIAGGSGETQYF
TGTGCCAGTAGTATCGCCGGGAGAATAGCGGGAGGGTCGGGAGAGACCCAGTACTTC
>TRBJ1-4|NA|NA|TRBV9
CASTVPLAPNDELFF
TGTGCCAGCACCGTACCATTGGCCCCGAACGATGAACTGTTTTTT
>TRBJ2-4|NA|NA|TRBV6-6
CASSYSERNIQYF
TGTGCCAGCAGTTACTCAGAGAGAAACATTCAGTACTTC
>TRBJ2-2|few|TRBD1|TRBV18
CASSRRQGADTGELFF
TGTGCCAGCTCAAGACGACAGGGGGCTGACACCGGGGAGCTGTTTTTT
>TRBJ2-1|few|NA|TRBV9
CASSVDDYNEQFF
TGTGCCAGCAGCGTAGATGACTACAATGAGCAGTTCTTC
>TRBJ2-1|medium-sized|TRBD2|TRBV27
CASSTSPTSGARVF
TGTGCCAGCAGCACTTCCCCGACTAGCGGGGCTAGGGTCTTC
>TRBJ1-5|NA|TRBD1|TRBV2
CASRGQGKSNQPQHF
TGTGCCAGCAGGGGACAGGGGAAGAGCAATCAGCCCCAGCATTTT
>TRBJ1-1|NA|TRBD1|TRBV5-1
CASTPAGGRRNTEAFF
TGCGCCAGCACCCCGGCAGGGGGGCGCCGGAACACTGAAGCTTTCTTT
>TRBJ2-1|once|NA|TRBV5-6
CASSGRFYNEQFF
TGTGCCAGCAGCGGGAGATTCTACAATGAGCAGTTCTTC
>TRBJ1-5|NA|NA|TRBV19
CASSIGNSRQPQHF
TGTGCCAGTAGTATAGGGAACAGTCGTCAGCCCCAGCATTTT
>TRBJ2-1|NA|NA|TRBV7-9
CASSLVVGSYNEQFF
TGTGCCAGCAGCTTAGTTGTGGGATCCTACAATGAGCAGTTCTTC
>TRBJ1-2|NA|TRBD1|TRBV19
CASSKTGTGHYGYTF
TGTGCCAGTAGTAAGACAGGGACGGGGCATTATGGCTACACCTTC
>TRBJ2-6|NA|NA|TRBV2
CATHGAGANVLTF
TGTGCCACCCACGGGGCTGGGGCCAACGTCCTGACTTTC
>TRBJ1-6|NA|TRBD1|TRBV4-1
CASSQDGGTGDSPLHF
TGCGCCAGCAGCCAAGATGGGGGGACAGGGGATTCACCCCTCCACTTT
>TRBJ1-5|NA|NA|TRBV6-4
CASSEDSSNQPQHF
TGTGCCAGCAGTGAGGACAGCTCCAATCAGCCCCAGCATTTT
>TRBJ2-1|few|TRBD2|TRBV7-6
CASSLAGSSQQFF
TGTGCCAGCAGTCTAGCGGGGTCCTCTCAGCAGTTCTTC
>TRBJ1-1|NA|NA|TRBV27
CASSLAGLNTEAFF
TGTGCCAGCAGTTTAGCAGGGTTGAACACTGAAGCTTTCTTT
>TRBJ1-1|few|NA|TRBV11-3
CASSRRANSRDNTEAFF
TGTGCCAGCAGCCGACGCGCAAACAGCAGGGACAACACTGAAGCTTTCTTT